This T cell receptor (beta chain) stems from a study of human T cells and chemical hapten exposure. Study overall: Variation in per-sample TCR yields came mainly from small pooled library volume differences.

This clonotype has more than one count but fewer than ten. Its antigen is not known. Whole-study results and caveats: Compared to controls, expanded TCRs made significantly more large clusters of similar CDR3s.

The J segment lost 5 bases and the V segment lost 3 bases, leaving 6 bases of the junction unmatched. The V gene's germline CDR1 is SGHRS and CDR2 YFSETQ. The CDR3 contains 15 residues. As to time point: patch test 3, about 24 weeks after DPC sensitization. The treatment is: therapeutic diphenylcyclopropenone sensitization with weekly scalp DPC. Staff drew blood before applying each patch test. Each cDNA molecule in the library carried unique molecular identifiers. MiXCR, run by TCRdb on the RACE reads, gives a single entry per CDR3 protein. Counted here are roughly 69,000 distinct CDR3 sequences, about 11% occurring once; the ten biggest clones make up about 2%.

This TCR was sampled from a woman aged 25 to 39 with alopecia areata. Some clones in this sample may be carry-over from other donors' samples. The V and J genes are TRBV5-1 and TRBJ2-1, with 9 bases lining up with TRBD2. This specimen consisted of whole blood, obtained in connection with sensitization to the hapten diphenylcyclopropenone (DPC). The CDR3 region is CASSSSGIQNNEQFF. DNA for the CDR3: TGCGCCAGCAGCTCTAGCGGGATTCAGAACAATGAGCAGTTCTTC.